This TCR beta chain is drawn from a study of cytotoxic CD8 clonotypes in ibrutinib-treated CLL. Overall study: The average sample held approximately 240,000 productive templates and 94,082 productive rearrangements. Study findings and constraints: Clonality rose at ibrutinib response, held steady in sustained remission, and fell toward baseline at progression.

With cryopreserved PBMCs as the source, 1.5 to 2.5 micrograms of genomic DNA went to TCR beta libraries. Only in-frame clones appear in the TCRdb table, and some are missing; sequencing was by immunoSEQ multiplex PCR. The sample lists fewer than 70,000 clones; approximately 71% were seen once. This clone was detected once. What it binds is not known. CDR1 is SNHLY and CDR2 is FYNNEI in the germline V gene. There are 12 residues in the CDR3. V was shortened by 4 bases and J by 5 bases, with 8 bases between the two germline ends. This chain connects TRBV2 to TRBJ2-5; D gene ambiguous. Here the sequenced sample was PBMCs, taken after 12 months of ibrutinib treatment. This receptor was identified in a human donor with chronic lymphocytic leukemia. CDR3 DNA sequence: TGTGCCAGCAGTGGTTACGGGGAGACCCAGTACTTC. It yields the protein CASSGYGETQYF.